This TCR beta chain originates from a study of T cells in Graves' hyperthyroidism and ophthalmopathy. Patients with ophthalmopathy all had a Clinical Activity Score of at least 3, a NOSPECS grade of at least 4 and duration under 3 months. This clonotype was observed a few times. Trimming removed 7 bases at V and 5 bases at J, with 11 bases between. Germline V gives CDR1 MDHEN, CDR2 SYDVKM. The CDR3 sequence is 12 residues long. Researchers amplified the TCR beta CDR3 regions from RNA transcripts. TCR CDR3 underwent first-round RT-PCR with the HTBI primer set. Using its own MiXCR run on the multiplex PCR reads, TCRdb lists one record per CDR3 protein. The data contain 250,000 to 300,000 distinct CDR3 sequences, about a sixth of them singletons.

The sequence derives from a woman aged 55-70 years with Graves' ophthalmopathy. Sample: blood. J is TRBJ2-5 and V is TRBV28; D may be TRBD1 (5 bases). The CDR3 sequence: CASTGLRETQYF. The CDR3 DNA sequence: TGTGCCAGCACAGGGCTGCGGGAGACCCAGTACTTC.